This passage covers 25 T cell receptor beta chains from one sample sequenced in a study of blood T cell repertoires in COVID-19. The protocol was immunoSEQ multiplex PCR, while the TCRdb copy is restricted to in-frame clones and leaves out a portion. The sample shows approximately 200,000 clones, more than 75% of them seen only once. The sample comprised peripheral blood. Receptor source: a man aged 35 to 55 with active or convalescent COVID-19.

J is TRBJ2-7 and V is TRBV15, with 8 bases lining up with TRBD2. CDR1 LNHNV and CDR2 YYDKDF come from the germline V gene (reference sequence). V was clipped by 0 bases and J by 7 bases; unmatched bases: 11. The length of the CDR3 is 16 residues. CDR3 sequence: CATSRDLLAVSREQYF. The CDR3, as DNA: TGTGCCACCAGCAGAGATCTACTAGCGGTTAGTAGGGAGCAGTACTTC.

The rearrangement links TRBV11-2 to TRBJ1-2; a possible D gene is TRBD1 (5 bases). V was cut by 6 bases and J by 5 bases, with 13 bases left in between. The CDR3 has 13 residues. Germline assignment: CDR1 SGHAT and CDR2 FQNNGV. In DNA, the CDR3 is TGTGCCAGCAGGGGAGGGGATTTTTATGGCTACACCTTC. It codes for CASRGGDFYGYTF.

The chain combines TRBV27 with TRBJ2-7; D may be TRBD1 (5 bases). The CDR3 runs to 15 residues. Germline assignment: CDR1 MNHEY and CDR2 SMNVEV (reference sequence). V lost 5 bases to trimming and J lost 6 bases, with 20 bases between them. The CDR3 protein is CASSVYRNVASEQYF. For the CDR3, the DNA is TGTGCCAGCAGTGTTTACAGGAATGTGGCTTCCGAGCAGTACTTC.

The V gene is TRBV19, the J gene TRBJ2-2, with D possibly TRBD1 on 5 matching bases. This CDR3 has 15 amino acids. Germline V gives CDR1 LNHDA, CDR2 SQIVND (reference sequence). Trimming took off 3 bases at V and 3 bases at J, with 11 bases between the two ends. The chain's CDR3 is CASSITGWDTGELFF. In nucleotides, the CDR3 is TGTGCCAGTAGTATCACAGGTTGGGACACCGGGGAGCTGTTTTTT.

V and J are TRBV30 and TRBJ1-2, with a tentative D call TRBD1 (5 bases). The CDR3 contains 14 residues. CDR1 GTSNPN and CDR2 SVGIG come from the germline V gene (reference sequence). The V end was cut by 0 bases, the J end by 4 bases, with 12 bases between. The CDR3 here is CAWSVPGSSYGYTF. CDR3 in DNA: TGTGCCTGGAGTGTACCAGGGTCGTCCTATGGCTACACCTTC.

The chain links TRBV29-1 to TRBJ2-1, with 7 bases identical to TRBD1. Germline V gene data show CDR1 as SQVTM and CDR2 as ANQGSEA. The CDR3 loop spans 15 amino acids. J was trimmed by 2 bases and V by 1 base; bases with no gene match: 5. This CDR3 is CSVEGPDRTYNEQFF. CDR3 coding DNA: TGCAGCGTTGAAGGACCGGACAGGACCTACAATGAGCAGTTCTTC.

The chain combines TRBV27 with TRBJ1-5; no firm D call. Germline CDR1 and CDR2: MNHEY and SMNVEV (reference sequence). The CDR3 spans 16 residues. The germline V and J ends were trimmed by 6 bases and 1 base, with 16 bases remaining between them. The CDR3 is CASSLRSLQSNQPQHF. CDR3 sequence (DNA): TGTGCCAGCAGCCTAAGGTCTTTACAGAGCAATCAGCCCCAGCATTTT.

The chain carries TRBV4-1 and TRBJ2-3; 7 bases match TRBD2. The CDR3 has 16 residues. V shed 2 bases and J 3 bases; nucleotides not matched to a gene: 8. Germline V gene sequence: CDR1 MGHRA, CDR2 YSYEKL. Here the CDR3 reads CASSQSLGLPTDTQYF. CDR3 in DNA: TGCGCCAGCAGCCAATCTCTGGGACTACCTACAGATACGCAGTATTTT.

This clone was seen more than once but under ten times. The gene calls are TRBV20-1 and TRBJ1-2, with TRBD1 as a possible D gene (6 bases). V was shortened by 0 bases and J by 13 bases, with 9 bases between the two germline ends. Germline V gives CDR1 DFQATT, CDR2 SNEGSKA (reference sequence). This CDR3 has 10 residues. The DNA of the CDR3 is TGCAGTGCTAGAGATAGGGGGTTCACCTTC. Protein: CSARDRGFTF.

The J gene is TRBJ1-1, the V gene TRBV7-8; 8 nucleotides match TRBD1. The CDR3 runs to 13 residues. CDR1 is SGHVS and CDR2 is FQNEAQ in the germline V gene. V trimming: 5 bases; J trimming: 2 bases; junction bases outside the gene matches: 1. CDR3 in amino acids: CASSGQGNTEAFF. CDR3 in DNA: TGTGCCAGCAGCGGACAGGGAAACACTGAAGCTTTCTTT.

The rearrangement joins TRBV14 to TRBJ1-6, with 7 bases that match TRBD1. Trimming cost V 0 bases and J 1 base; bases outside gene matches: 15. This CDR3 contains 21 residues. CDR1 is SGHDN, CDR2 FVKESK, per germline. The CDR3 bases are TGTGCCAGCAGCCAAGAATGCGACAGGGCCCTATCCTTGTCCTATAATTCACCCCTCCACTTT. Its protein is CASSQECDRALSLSYNSPLHF.

This clone was detected only a few times. Written as DNA, the CDR3 is TGTGCCAGCAGCCAGACAGGGGGGACGTCTAGCAATCAGCCCCAGCATTTT. This sequence encodes CASSQTGGTSSNQPQHF. The rearrangement links TRBV13 to TRBJ1-5, with 9 bases matching TRBD1. Germline V gene lookup returns CDR1 PRHDT and CDR2 FYEKMQ (reference sequence). The CDR3 has 17 amino acids. V lost 5 bases to trimming and J lost 0 bases; unmatched junction nucleotides: 8.

The CDR3: CASGLAGSYNEQFF. The CDR3 DNA is TGTGCCAGCGGCCTAGCGGGCTCCTACAATGAGCAGTTCTTC. V usage is TRBV3-1 (or the pseudogene TRBV3-2) and J usage is TRBJ2-1; 8 nucleotides line up with TRBD2. Germline V gene sequence: CDR1 LGHDT, CDR2 YNNKEL (reference sequence). The ends lost 8 bases at V and 0 bases at J; junction bases unmatched: 3. This CDR3 has 14 residues.

V and J are TRBV19 and TRBJ1-6; 8 bases align to TRBD1. CDR1 and CDR2 (germline): LNHDA, SQIVND (reference sequence). The V segment lost 0 bases and the J segment 12 bases; nucleotides outside the gene matches: 10. There are 16 residues in the CDR3. The CDR3 protein is CASSIEGGTGSQPLHF. Written as DNA, the CDR3 is TGTGCCAGTAGTATAGAAGGGGGGACAGGTTCTCAACCCCTCCACTTT.

The chain combines TRBV10-2 with TRBJ2-1, with D unclear. CDR3 length: 15 residues. V was cut by 5 bases and J by 1 base, with 12 bases left in between. CDR1 and CDR2 from the germline V gene are WSHSY and SAAADI. CDR3 sequence (DNA): TGCGCCAGCAGTCCGTCTCCTCGTTCCTACAATGAGCAGTTCTTC. It translates to CASSPSPRSYNEQFF.

This chain uses TRBV4-2 with TRBJ1-3; 7 bases line up with TRBD1. J was trimmed by 4 bases and V by 3 bases; bases with no gene match: 3. The CDR3 loop spans 14 amino acids. The germline CDR1 and CDR2 sequences are LGHNA and YNFKEQ. CDR3 nucleotide sequence: TGTGCCAGCAGCCATGCGGGACAGGGAAACACCATATATTTT. As protein: CASSHAGQGNTIYF.

This sequence joins TRBV27 and TRBJ2-3; D might be TRBD1 (5 bases). CDR3 length: 13 amino acids. Per germline, CDR1 MNHEY and CDR2 SMNVEV (reference sequence). V lost 6 bases to trimming and J lost 9 bases, with 16 bases between them. This CDR3 is CASRPHNRQTQYF. The CDR3 DNA sequence: TGTGCCAGCAGGCCCCATAATAGACAGACGCAGTATTTT.

The CDR3 sequence: CASSLEGQGRGYTF. In nucleotides, the CDR3 is TGCGCCAGCAGCTTGGAAGGACAGGGCCGTGGCTACACCTTC. V usage is TRBV5-1 and J usage is TRBJ1-2; 8 nucleotides line up with TRBD1. Germline V gives CDR1 SGHRS, CDR2 YFSETQ. The CDR3 spans 14 residues. Trimming removed 0 bases from V and 7 bases from J; junction bases left unmatched: 5.

The chain uses TRBV10-3 and TRBJ2-7; D may be TRBD2 (5 bases). Germline V gene lookup returns CDR1 ENHRY and CDR2 SYGVKD. The CDR3 covers 15 residues. Trimming cost V 5 bases and J 0 bases, with 14 bases left between them. In DNA, the CDR3 is TGTGCCATCAGTCACCCGGGAACGGTCTCCTACGAGCAGTACTTC. Translation: CAISHPGTVSYEQYF.

This clone came up many times. The chain links TRBV7-6 to TRBJ2-7; 8 bases are a match to TRBD1. The germline V gene has CDR1 SGHVS and CDR2 FNYEAQ. The CDR3 is made up of 15 amino acids. J gave up 5 bases and V 4 bases, and 10 bases lay outside the gene matches. This CDR3 is CASSSRQGRGNEQYF. In nucleotides, the CDR3 is TGTGCCAGCAGCTCGCGACAGGGGCGCGGCAACGAGCAGTACTTC.

In DNA form, the CDR3 reads TGTGCCAGCAGCCCCATTGGAGACAATGAAAAACTGTTTTTT. Protein sequence: CASSPIGDNEKLFF. The chain has TRBV5-4 and TRBJ1-4; D remains unclear. Germline CDR1 SGHNT, CDR2 YYREEE (reference sequence). CDR3 length equals 14 residues. Trimming left V 4 bases short and J 5 bases short, with 12 bases between.

This clone was detected only a few times. V usage is TRBV5-6 and J usage is TRBJ2-7, with 10 bases that match TRBD1. The ends lost 4 bases at V and 4 bases at J; junction bases unmatched: 11. The CDR3 is made up of 16 amino acids. Germline values: CDR1 SGHDT, CDR2 YYEEEE. CDR3 residues: CASSTSLDRGYYEQYF. CDR3 sequence (DNA): TGTGCCAGCAGCACGTCCTTGGACAGGGGGTATTACGAGCAGTACTTC.

The V gene is TRBV6-1, the J gene TRBJ1-2, with D possibly being TRBD1 (6 bases). V dropped 2 bases and J dropped 8 bases, with 15 bases sitting between them. Per the germline V gene, CDR1 is MNHNS and CDR2 is SASEGT. The CDR3 is 14 residues long. The CDR3 region has the DNA TGTGCCAGCAGTGAACTCGGCAGGGGCAACGGCTACACCTTC. Translation: CASSELGRGNGYTF.

V usage is TRBV30 and J usage is TRBJ1-3; possibly TRBD1 for D (5 bases). V was trimmed by 5 bases and J by 0 bases, leaving 11 bases between them. Germline CDR1 is GTSNPN and CDR2 is SVGIG (reference sequence). CDR3 size: 14 residues. As DNA, the CDR3 is TGTGCCTGGTTCGACAGAGTCTCTGGAAACACCATATATTTT. It codes for CAWFDRVSGNTIYF.

This chain joins TRBV5-1 and TRBJ2-2; maybe TRBD1 (5 bases). CDR3 length: 14 amino acids. CDR1 and CDR2 (germline): SGHRS, YFSETQ. V dropped 0 bases and J dropped 8 bases, with 11 bases sitting between them. CDR3 in DNA: TGCGCCAGCAGCTTGGGCGGACATTCTGGGGAGCTGTTTTTT. Translating gives CASSLGGHSGELFF. The full variable domain, completed using reference TRBV5-1 and TRBJ2-2, is KAGVTQTPRYLIKTRGQQVTLSCSPISGHRSVSWYQQTPGQGLQFLFEYFSETQRNKGNFPGRFSGRQFSNSRSEMNVSTLELGDSALYLCASSLGGHSGELFFGEGSRLTVL.